The 18 T cell receptor beta chains below come from one sample, sequenced in a study of sequential checkpoint blockade in melanoma. Using immunoSEQ multiplex PCR, the repertoire was profiled, and TCRdb retains in-frame clones only, with some absent. In the table there are several thousand clones, around 20% of which are singletons. Treatment denoted: randomized to nivolumab then ipilimumab (arm A) or the reverse (arm B). Sequenced material: tumor tissue (inferred from file names), taken from a patient given nivolumab and ipilimumab in sequence. Receptors were obtained from a human donor with melanoma.

This clone was observed at least ten times. The chain recombines TRBV12-5 with TRBJ2-3, with D possibly being TRBD1 (5 bases). The CDR3 extends over 17 amino acids. The germline V gene encodes CDR1 LGHNT and CDR2 FRNRAP. The CDR3 DNA reads as TGTGCCAGCAAGCCTAGTAAGCTAGGGGTTGGTAGGGATACGCAGTATTTT. It is translated as CASKPSKLGVGRDTQYF.

This clone has just a few counts. The J gene is TRBJ2-2, the V gene TRBV6-8; D remains unclear. V was cut by 2 bases and J by 5 bases, with 6 bases left in between. CDR1 and CDR2 (germline): MNHGY, SAAAGT. The CDR3 runs 13 residues. In nucleotides, the CDR3 is TGTGCCAGCAGTTACACAGAAACCGGGGAGCTGTTTTTT. Translated, it gives CASSYTETGELFF.

This chain joins TRBV28 and TRBJ1-5, with a weak D call TRBD1 (5 bases). Germline lookup yields CDR1 MDHEN and CDR2 SYDVKM. The CDR3 consists of 16 residues. V was clipped by 2 bases and J by 5 bases, with 16 bases between them. For the CDR3, the DNA is TGTGCCAGCAGTTTACGGTTCTCGGCAGGGTATCAGCCCCAGCATTTT. Its translation is CASSLRFSAGYQPQHF.

This rearrangement joins TRBV18 to TRBJ2-7; 7 nucleotides agree with TRBD1. CDR3 length equals 15 residues. Germline V gene data show CDR1 as KGHSH and CDR2 as LQKENI. Trimming at V came to 5 bases and at J to 6 bases, leaving 13 bases not matched to a gene. CDR3 DNA sequence: TGTGCCAGCTCATCTGCAGAGACAGGGTGGGTCGAGCAGTACTTC. Its translation is CASSSAETGWVEQYF.

This clone was recorded many times. V usage is TRBV11-3 and J usage is TRBJ2-3; D remains ambiguous. V shed 7 bases and J shed 0 bases, with 11 bases lying between them. Germline V gives CDR1 SGHNT, CDR2 YENEEA. The CDR3 has 14 residues. CDR3 protein: CASTLKASTDTQYF. In DNA, the CDR3 is TGTGCCAGCACCCTGAAGGCTAGCACAGATACGCAGTATTTT.

In this sample, this clone turned up a few times. This chain links TRBV9 with TRBJ2-3; D is perhaps TRBD2 (6 bases). Looked up from germline, CDR1 is SGDLS and CDR2 is YYNGEE. Trimming stripped 3 bases from V and 2 bases from J, with 13 bases between. This CDR3 region has 15 residues. CDR3 protein: CASSENSGTTDTQYF. The CDR3 DNA follows: TGTGCCAGCAGCGAAAATAGCGGAACCACAGATACGCAGTATTTT.

The chain carries TRBV25-1 and TRBJ1-5; D is possibly TRBD1 (6 bases). Germline V lookup: CDR1 MGHDK, CDR2 SYGVNS. V was clipped by 4 bases and J by 7 bases, with 14 bases between them. The CDR3 runs to 14 residues. CDR3: CASSVGQPVQPQHF. The CDR3 region has the DNA TGTGCCAGCAGTGTCGGACAGCCGGTCCAGCCCCAGCATTTT.

This chain links TRBV12-2 with TRBJ2-7; the table's TRBD2 call for D was not verified on the DNA. TRBV12-2 corresponds to a pseudogene. This CDR3 spans 15 amino acids. The CDR3 nucleotides read TGTGCAAGTCGCTTAGGGGGGACTAGCTCCTACGAGCAGTACTTC. Protein: CASRLGGTSSYEQYF.

In its sample, this clone was seen a few times. The chain employs TRBV6-8 and TRBJ2-7; maybe TRBD2 (5 bases). Germline V CDR1 and CDR2: MNHGY, SAAAGT. The CDR3 loop spans 15 amino acids. V lost 2 bases to trimming and J lost 4 bases, with 15 bases between them. CDR3 amino acids: CASSYAGLGFYEQYF. CDR3 bases: TGTGCCAGCAGTTACGCGGGCCTGGGCTTTTACGAGCAGTACTTC.

This clone was picked up many times. CDR3 amino acids: CASSQRNTGELFF. DNA of the CDR3: TGTGCCAGCAGCCAACGGAACACCGGGGAGCTGTTTTTT. The chain carries TRBV7-1 and TRBJ2-2; no clear D gene. TRBV7-1 is sorted into the ORF group, with uncertain function. The CDR3 runs to 13 residues. The V gene lost 5 bases and the J gene lost 1 base, with 5 bases spanning the gap.

The rearrangement links TRBV5-1 to TRBJ2-4, with 9 positions matching TRBD1. The CDR3 spans 15 residues. V was clipped by 0 bases and J by 8 bases; unmatched bases: 6. The germline gives CDR1 SGHRS, CDR2 YFSETQ. The CDR3 nucleotides are TGCGCCAGCAGCTTGGAGGGACAGGGCGAAGACATTCAGTACTTC. Translated, it gives CASSLEGQGEDIQYF. Full variable domain (remainder filled in from reference TRBV5-1 and TRBJ2-4): KAGVTQTPRYLIKTRGQQVTLSCSPISGHRSVSWYQQTPGQGLQFLFEYFSETQRNKGNFPGRFSGRQFSNSRSEMNVSTLELGDSALYLCASSLEGQGEDIQYFGAGTRLSVL.

The CDR3 DNA reads as TGTGCCAGCAGTTTCGGTAGCGGGGGTTACGAGCAGTACTTC. Protein sequence: CASSFGSGGYEQYF. This chain uses TRBV28 with TRBJ2-7; 9 positions match TRBD2. CDR1 and CDR2 from the germline V gene are MDHEN and SYDVKM. The CDR3 covers 14 residues. V dropped 3 bases and J dropped 4; count of bases not matched to a gene: 4.

This clone appeared many times. The V and J genes are TRBV7-8 and TRBJ2-5; TRBD1 might be the D (5 bases). The CDR3 length is 13 residues. Trimming took 6 bases from V and 2 from J, leaving 10 bases between them. Germline CDR1 reads SGHVS; CDR2 reads FQNEAQ. As DNA, the CDR3 is TGTGCCAGCAGGGGATCAGGGCAAGAGACCCAGTACTTC. It encodes CASRGSGQETQYF.

The V and J genes are TRBV5-1 and TRBJ2-1; 7 bases align to TRBD1. The V gene end was trimmed by 1 base and the J gene end by 2 bases; junction bases not matched to a gene: 6. Germline lookup yields CDR1 SGHRS and CDR2 YFSETQ. The CDR3 spans 16 residues. Here the CDR3 DNA reads TGCGCCAGCAGCTTGTCGCCGGGGACAGCCTACAATGAGCAGTTCTTC. This codes for CASSLSPGTAYNEQFF.

This clone qualifies as medium-sized (0.01 to 0.1%). J is TRBJ2-2 and V is TRBV11-3; D is perhaps TRBD1 (6 bases). The CDR3 has 16 amino acids. V lost 3 bases to trimming and J lost 1 base, with 12 bases between them. The germline V gene has CDR1 SGHNT and CDR2 YENEEA. CDR3 DNA: TGTGCCAGCAGCTTCCCCAGGGGCGTGAACACCGGGGAGCTGTTTTTT. Residues: CASSFPRGVNTGELFF.

This clone was picked up a small number of times. This chain connects TRBV23-1 to TRBJ2-7; the D gene is possibly TRBD1 (5 bases). TRBV23-1 is noted as an ORF with a role that remains uncertain. The CDR3 extends over 13 amino acids. The ends were cut back, 6 bases at V and 0 bases at J, with 9 bases in the middle. CDR3 region: CASSPTDSYEQYF. CDR3 nucleotides: TGCGCCAGCAGCCCGACAGACTCCTACGAGCAGTACTTC.

The V call is TRBV12-2, the J call TRBJ2-1; no DNA check was done on the table's D call, TRBD2. TRBV12-2 is designated a pseudogene. There are 14 residues in the CDR3. The CDR3 reads CASSGGAGYNEQFF. The CDR3 bases are TGTGCCAGTTCCGGGGGGGCGGGCTACAATGAGCAGTTCTTC.

Sample share makes this clone medium-sized. The V and J genes are TRBV9 and TRBJ2-3; 12 bases are shared with TRBD2. V gave up 4 bases and J gave up 1 base; unmatched junction bases: 1. CDR3 length: 15 residues. Germline lookup yields CDR1 SGDLS and CDR2 YYNGEE. CDR3 coding DNA: TGTGCCAGCAGCCCTAGCGGGGGGGGCACAGATACGCAGTATTTT. It yields the protein CASSPSGGGTDTQYF. Variable domain in full (rest from reference TRBV9 and TRBJ2-3): DSGVTQTPKHLITATGQRVTLRCSPRSGDLSVYWYQQSLDQGLQFLIQYYNGEERAKGNILERFSAQQFPDLHSELNLSSLELGDSALYFCASSPSGGGTDTQYFGPGTRLTVL.